These 31 T cell receptor beta chains share one sample of origin, sequenced in a study of cytotoxic CD8 clonotypes in ibrutinib-treated CLL. Sequencing was performed with immunoSEQ multiplex PCR; in TCRdb, only in-frame clones are kept and a portion is missing. The sample consists of about 150,000 clones, 75% to 80% of them appearing once. The starting material was PBMCs, obtained after 24 months of ibrutinib treatment. Receptor source: a human donor with chronic lymphocytic leukemia.

V and J are TRBV28 and TRBJ2-1, with TRBD2 matching 8 bases. The CDR3 is 16 amino acids. J was trimmed by 6 bases and V by 6 bases; bases with no gene match: 13. Germline values: CDR1 MDHEN, CDR2 SYDVKM. The CDR3 is CASSPVFGRGVNEQFF. The CDR3 DNA reads as TGTGCCAGCAGCCCCGTTTTCGGGAGGGGGGTCAATGAGCAGTTCTTC.

The chain combines TRBV4-3 with TRBJ2-5; tentatively, D is TRBD2 (5 bases). The germline gives CDR1 LGHNA, CDR2 YSLEER. This CDR3 region has 13 residues. V gave up 0 bases and J gave up 5 bases, with 7 bases separating them. This CDR3 is CASSQEGGETQYF. The DNA for the CDR3 is TGCGCCAGCAGCCAAGAGGGCGGGGAGACCCAGTACTTC.

This chain joins TRBV18 and TRBJ2-5; no clear D gene. The CDR3 consists of 15 residues. V lost 1 base and J lost 0, with 9 bases in between. Germline CDR1 KGHSH, CDR2 LQKENI. CDR3 in DNA: TGTGCCAGCTCACCACGGGCGGTCTACCAAGAGACCCAGTACTTC. Translated, it gives CASSPRAVYQETQYF. Full variable domain (outside the CDR3, taken from reference TRBV18 and TRBJ2-5): NAGVMQNPRHLVRRRGQEARLRCSPMKGHSHVYWYRQLPEEGLKFMVYLQKENIIDESGMPKERFSAEFPKEGPSILRIQQVVRGDSAAYFCASSPRAVYQETQYFGPGTRLLVL.

The chain recombines TRBV18 with TRBJ2-7; D is unclear. Germline CDR1 KGHSH, CDR2 LQKENI. The CDR3 is 13 residues long. Trimming cost V 2 bases and J 6 bases, with 11 bases left between them. For the CDR3, the DNA is TGTGCCAGCTCACCATCCCCTTTGGGCGAGCAGTACTTC. Translating it yields CASSPSPLGEQYF.

This rearrangement joins TRBV28 to TRBJ1-4, with a possible D match to TRBD1 (5 bases). CDR3 length: 14 amino acids. Trimming shortened V by 6 bases and J by 10 bases, and 18 bases separated the two germline ends. CDR1 is MDHEN, CDR2 SYDVKM, per germline. The CDR3 sequence is CASSPGAPRVKLFF. CDR3 DNA: TGTGCCAGCAGCCCCGGGGCACCGCGGGTAAAACTGTTTTTT.

The chain uses TRBV4-2 and TRBJ1-4; no definite D call. CDR1 is LGHNA and CDR2 is YNFKEQ in the germline V gene. Trimming took 4 bases from V and 6 from J, leaving 15 bases between them. This CDR3 has 15 amino acids. The CDR3 sequence: CASSPPSPADEKLFF. As DNA, the CDR3 is TGTGCCAGCAGCCCCCCTTCCCCGGCCGATGAAAAACTGTTTTTT.

This chain joins TRBV9 and TRBJ2-7; 7 bases are a match to TRBD2. Germline V gene sequence: CDR1 SGDLS, CDR2 YYNGEE. This CDR3 has 14 residues. V trimming: 4 bases; J trimming: 2 bases; junction bases outside the gene matches: 6. CDR3 DNA sequence: TGTGCCAGCAGCCCCGGGACTACCCCCTACGAGCAGTACTTC. It yields the protein CASSPGTTPYEQYF.

The rearrangement uses TRBV7-2 and TRBJ1-1; no clear D gene. The CDR3 runs to 14 residues. Per germline, CDR1 SGHTA and CDR2 FQGNSA. Trimming removed 5 bases from V and 4 bases from J, with 14 bases in between. The CDR3 DNA reads TGTGCCAGCAGCCCTCGGCGGGGTGGCACTGAAGCTTTCTTT. Its translation: CASSPRRGGTEAFF. Complete variable domain (other parts from reference TRBV7-2 and TRBJ1-1): GAGVSQSPSNKVTEKGKDVELRCDPISGHTALYWYRQSLGQGLEFLIYFQGNSAPDKSGLPSDRFSAERTGGSVSTLTIQRTQQEDSAVYLCASSPRRGGTEAFFGQGTRLTVV.

V and J are TRBV18 and TRBJ2-1; 8 nucleotides align to TRBD2. V lost 0 bases, J lost 3 bases, and 4 bases stayed unmatched. CDR1 KGHSH and CDR2 LQKENI come from the germline V gene. The CDR3 loop spans 16 amino acids. Written as DNA, the CDR3 is TGTGCCAGCTCACCACCTTCTCTAGCGGGCTACAATGAGCAGTTCTTC. Protein sequence: CASSPPSLAGYNEQFF.

This rearrangement joins TRBV4-3 to TRBJ1-2; perhaps TRBD1 as D (6 bases). Germline CDR1 LGHNA, CDR2 YSLEER. This CDR3 spans 17 amino acids. The V and J ends lost 0 bases and 5 bases respectively, with 19 bases between them. For the CDR3, the DNA is TGCGCCAGCAGCCAAGATCTTGTCGGGCGTAGGGGGTATGGCTACACCTTC. This encodes CASSQDLVGRRGYGYTF.

The genes are TRBV28 and TRBJ1-5, with D possibly TRBD1 on 5 matching bases. The CDR3 spans 14 residues. From germline, CDR1 is MDHEN and CDR2 SYDVKM. V was shortened by 10 bases and J by 0 bases, with 13 bases between the two germline ends. The DNA for the CDR3 is TGTGCCACGGTGGGGGTCGATAGCAATCAGCCCCAGCATTTT. Residues: CATVGVDSNQPQHF.

The rearrangement joins TRBV30 to TRBJ2-3; 10 bases line up with TRBD2. The CDR3 spans 16 residues. Germline V gene data show CDR1 as GTSNPN and CDR2 as SVGIG (reference sequence). The J segment lost 0 bases and the V segment lost 4 bases, leaving 7 bases of the junction unmatched. This chain's CDR3 is CAWTGLAGASTDTQYF. In DNA form, the CDR3 reads TGTGCCTGGACGGGGCTAGCGGGGGCTAGCACAGATACGCAGTATTTT.

The chain joins TRBV30 to TRBJ1-5; 9 nucleotides align to TRBD1. In germline, CDR1 is GTSNPN, CDR2 SVGIG (reference sequence). Trimming removed 5 bases from V and 5 bases from J; junction bases left unmatched: 4. The CDR3 totals 13 residues. CDR3 residues: CAWATGGDQPQHF. The CDR3 DNA reads as TGTGCCTGGGCGACAGGGGGGGATCAGCCCCAGCATTTT.

This chain uses TRBV29-1 with TRBJ2-2; 7 bases map to TRBD1. The CDR3 is made up of 13 amino acids. Germline CDR1 and CDR2: SQVTM and ANQGSEA. J lost 4 bases, V lost 5 bases, and 4 bases had no gene match. CDR3 in amino acids: CSVSDRSTGELFF. CDR3 nucleotide sequence: TGCAGCGTTTCGGACAGGTCCACCGGGGAGCTGTTTTTT.

This clone was observed once. Other DNA variants within this sample encode the same CDR3. The CDR3 DNA reads TGTGCCAGCAGTTCGGGCGGGGCTAACTATGGCTACACCTTC. Translated: CASSSGGANYGYTF. The rearrangement uses TRBV28 and TRBJ1-2; D gene ambiguous. The CDR3 is 14 residues long. V lost 4 bases and J 0 bases, leaving 9 bases between the germline ends. CDR1 is MDHEN, CDR2 SYDVKM, per germline.

The chain couples TRBV6-1 to TRBJ1-6; the match to TRBD1 covers 8 bases. The J segment lost 10 bases and the V segment lost 4 bases, leaving 9 bases of the junction unmatched. CDR1 is MNHNS, CDR2 SASEGT, per germline. CDR3 size: 15 residues. The CDR3 sequence: CASSGQTGGRSPLHF. CDR3 in DNA: TGTGCCAGCAGTGGACAAACAGGGGGGAGGTCACCCCTCCACTTT.

The chain joins TRBV4-2 to TRBJ2-2; 11 bases map to TRBD2. CDR3 length: 22 residues. The trim removed 1 base at V and 5 bases at J, leaving 21 bases unmatched. From germline, CDR1 is LGHNA and CDR2 YNFKEQ. The CDR3 region has the DNA TGTGCCAGCAGCCAAGGCCCCCAGTGGGCCCTACCGGGACTAGCGGCTACCGGGGAGCTGTTTTTT. Protein sequence: CASSQGPQWALPGLAATGELFF.

The chain carries TRBV6-1 and TRBJ1-2; 7 bases match TRBD1. CDR3 size: 11 residues. V gave up 7 bases and J gave up 6 bases; unmatched junction bases: 2. Germline-derived CDR1 and CDR2 are MNHNS and SASEGT. CDR3 loop: CASTTGDGYTF. In DNA form, the CDR3 reads TGTGCCAGCACCACAGGGGATGGCTACACCTTC.

CDR3 bases: TGTGCCAGCAGCTTAGGCACCCAAGAGACCCAGTACTTC. Protein sequence: CASSLGTQETQYF. This sequence joins TRBV7-6 and TRBJ2-5; D gene unclear. Germline loops: CDR1 SGHVS, CDR2 FNYEAQ. The CDR3 sequence is 13 residues long. V shed 1 base and J shed 1 base, with 4 bases lying between them.

The CDR3: CASSYRTGGSNTEAFF. For the CDR3, the DNA is TGTGCCAGCAGTTACCGGACAGGGGGGTCGAACACTGAAGCTTTCTTT. The chain combines TRBV6-5 with TRBJ1-1, with 10 bases matching TRBD1. Germline V gives CDR1 MNHEY, CDR2 SVGAGI. CDR3 length: 16 residues. V dropped 2 bases and J dropped 1; count of bases not matched to a gene: 4.

The J gene is TRBJ2-5, the V gene TRBV11-2, with TRBD2 identical over 9 bases. Unmatched junction bases numbered 1, after V lost 0 bases and J lost 5 bases. Germline V lookup: CDR1 SGHAT, CDR2 FQNNGV. The CDR3 sequence is 14 residues long. CDR3 sequence reads: CASSLEAGGETQYF. CDR3 DNA: TGTGCCAGCAGCTTAGAGGCGGGGGGGGAGACCCAGTACTTC.

The chain joins TRBV4-3 to TRBJ2-7; the match to TRBD2 covers 8 bases. The CDR3 loop spans 15 amino acids. Looked up from germline, CDR1 is LGHNA and CDR2 is YSLEER. V shed 1 base and J 4 bases; nucleotides not matched to a gene: 6. The CDR3 nucleotides are TGCGCCAGCAGCCAAGCCAGCGGGAGTGGGTACGAGCAGTACTTC. Encoded protein: CASSQASGSGYEQYF.

This rearrangement joins TRBV28 to TRBJ2-6, with D possibly being TRBD2 (6 bases). Germline V lookup: CDR1 MDHEN, CDR2 SYDVKM. The CDR3 is made up of 13 amino acids. V lost 6 bases and J 3 bases, leaving 6 bases between the germline ends. The CDR3 is CASSGGGANVLTF. DNA of the CDR3: TGTGCCAGCAGCGGGGGTGGGGCCAACGTCCTGACTTTC.

This chain connects TRBV6-5 to TRBJ2-2, with D possibly matching TRBD2 (6 bases). Germline V gene sequence: CDR1 MNHEY, CDR2 SVGAGI. This CDR3 spans 13 amino acids. Trimming pared 6 bases from V and 4 bases from J, leaving 9 bases between. The chain's CDR3 is CASRTRGTGELFF. In DNA form, the CDR3 reads TGTGCCAGCAGGACGCGGGGCACCGGGGAGCTGTTTTTT.

The V call is TRBV29-1, the J call TRBJ2-3; TRBD2 agrees at 9 bases. V dropped 6 bases and J dropped 2; count of bases not matched to a gene: 6. From germline, CDR1 is SQVTM and CDR2 ANQGSEA. There are 14 residues in the CDR3. This CDR3 reads CSVLAGVVTDTQYF. The CDR3 DNA reads as TGCAGCGTCTTAGCGGGGGTGGTCACAGATACGCAGTATTTT.

The chain couples TRBV6-5 to TRBJ1-2, with TRBD1 as a possible D gene (6 bases). Trimming took off 2 bases at V and 2 bases at J, with 9 bases between the two ends. The length of the CDR3 is 14 residues. CDR1 and CDR2 from the germline V gene are MNHEY and SVGAGI. The CDR3 is CASSYEGGNYGYTF. CDR3 nucleotide sequence: TGTGCCAGCAGTTACGAGGGGGGGAACTATGGCTACACCTTC.

This chain links TRBV6-1 with TRBJ1-2; TRBD1 might be the D (5 bases). Germline CDR1 reads MNHNS; CDR2 reads SASEGT. This CDR3 contains 12 residues. The V gene lost 3 bases and the J gene lost 4 bases, with 6 bases spanning the gap. Written as DNA, the CDR3 is TGTGCCAGCAGTGATACAGGCTATGGCTACACCTTC. It specifies CASSDTGYGYTF.

In this sample, this clone turned up once. The V and J genes are TRBV19 and TRBJ2-3, with D tentatively TRBD1 or TRBD2 (5 bases each). CDR3 size: 16 residues. V dropped 5 bases and J dropped 6 bases, with 21 bases sitting between them. Germline V gene lookup returns CDR1 LNHDA and CDR2 SQIVND (reference sequence). CDR3 coding DNA: TGTGCCAGTAGTCCCCCGGCCGGGACCCCGGGGGATACGCAGTATTTT. It translates to CASSPPAGTPGDTQYF.

This clone has a single count. The chain links TRBV11-2 to TRBJ2-3, with a tentative D call TRBD1 (5 bases). Germline CDR1 is SGHAT and CDR2 is FQNNGV. CDR3 length equals 15 residues. Trimming took off 1 base at V and 4 bases at J, with 12 bases between the two ends. This CDR3 is CASSLGAGPADTQYF. Written as DNA, the CDR3 is TGTGCCAGCAGCTTAGGGGCAGGGCCCGCAGATACGCAGTATTTT.

The chain joins TRBV23-1 to TRBJ1-6; D not resolved. TRBV23-1 is reported as an ORF; its role is uncertain. The V and J ends lost 0 bases and 1 base respectively, with 13 bases between them. The CDR3 sequence is 18 residues long. DNA for the CDR3: TGCGCCAGCAGTCAATCAGGGCCCCGGGGATCCTATAATTCACCCCTCCACTTT. Its translation is CASSQSGPRGSYNSPLHF.

This chain uses TRBV11-3 with TRBJ1-2; D perhaps matches TRBD1 (6 bases). The V gene's germline CDR1 is SGHNT and CDR2 YENEEA. V was clipped by 0 bases and J by 8 bases, with 13 bases between them. The CDR3 length is 14 residues. The CDR3 here is CASSLERAGAGYTF. The CDR3, as DNA: TGTGCCAGCAGCTTAGAGCGGGCAGGGGCCGGCTACACCTTC.